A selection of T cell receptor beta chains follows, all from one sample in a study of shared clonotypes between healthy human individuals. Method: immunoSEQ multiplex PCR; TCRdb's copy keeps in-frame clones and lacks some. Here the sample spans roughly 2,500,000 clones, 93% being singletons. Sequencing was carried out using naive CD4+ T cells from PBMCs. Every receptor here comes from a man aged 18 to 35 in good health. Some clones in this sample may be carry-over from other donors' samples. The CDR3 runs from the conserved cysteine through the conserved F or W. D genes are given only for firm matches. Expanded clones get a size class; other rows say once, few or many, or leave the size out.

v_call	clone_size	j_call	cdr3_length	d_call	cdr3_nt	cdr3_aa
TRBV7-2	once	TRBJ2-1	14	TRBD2	TGTGCCAGCAGTATAGCGGGAGCATTAAATGAGCAGTTCTTC	CASSIAGALNEQFF
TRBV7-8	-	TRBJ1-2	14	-	TGTGCCAGCAGCTTAGCTGCACAGAACTATGGCTACACCTTC	CASSLAAQNYGYTF
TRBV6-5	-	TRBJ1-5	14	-	TGTGCCAGCAGCCGATCACAGGGTGTTCAGCCCCAGCATTTT	CASSRSQGVQPQHF
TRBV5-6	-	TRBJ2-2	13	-	TGTGCCAGCAGTCTACAAAGGAGAGGCGAGCTGTTTTTT	CASSLQRRGELFF
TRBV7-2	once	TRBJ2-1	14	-	TGTGCCAGCAGCTTAGCGGTTTCGCAAGTCGAGCAGTTCTTC	CASSLAVSQVEQFF
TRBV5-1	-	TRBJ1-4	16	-	TGCGCCAGCAGCTTGGCCGTCCAGGGCGAAGGTGAAAAACTGTTTTTT	CASSLAVQGEGEKLFF
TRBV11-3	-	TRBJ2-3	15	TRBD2	TGTGCCAGCAGCTCCCTAGCGGACCCCACAGATACGCAGTATTTT	CASSSLADPTDTQYF
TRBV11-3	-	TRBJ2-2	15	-	TGTGCCAGCAGCTTCGGCGGGGCTAACACCGGGGAGCTGTTTTTT	CASSFGGANTGELFF
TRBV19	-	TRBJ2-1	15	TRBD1	TGTGCCAGTAGTATAGGGACAGGGGGTTACAATGAGCAGTTCTTC	CASSIGTGGYNEQFF
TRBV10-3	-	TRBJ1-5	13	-	TGTGCCATCAGTGAGGGAGGCAATCAGCCCCAGCATTTT	CAISEGGNQPQHF
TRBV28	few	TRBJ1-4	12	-	TGTGCCAGCAGTCCCCCGGGTGAAAAACTGTTTTTT	CASSPPGEKLFF
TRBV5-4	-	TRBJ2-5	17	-	TGTGCCAGCAGCTTGCCCAACCAGGGCAGGGGAAGGGAGACCCAGTACTTC	CASSLPNQGRGRETQYF
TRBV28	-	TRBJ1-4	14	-	TGTGCCAGCACGGGCGGGGGTACTAATGAAAAACTGTTTTTT	CASTGGGTNEKLFF
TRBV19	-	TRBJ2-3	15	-	TGTGCCAGTAGTATAGCTGGGGGAGTGGGAGATACGCAGTATTTT	CASSIAGGVGDTQYF
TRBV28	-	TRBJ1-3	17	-	TGTGCCAGCAGTTTTATTGGGACGGCGGGCACTGGAAACACCATATATTTT	CASSFIGTAGTGNTIYF
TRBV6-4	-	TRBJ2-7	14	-	TGTGCCAGCAGGCGGTATGGGGGCGCCTACGAGCAGTACTTC	CASRRYGGAYEQYF
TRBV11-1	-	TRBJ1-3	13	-	TGTGCCAGCAGCTCCAGGGGCCGAAACACCATATATTTT	CASSSRGRNTIYF
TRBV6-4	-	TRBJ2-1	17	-	TGTGCCAGCAGTGACCCCGGACAGCCCGGAGTCCGCAATGAGCAGTTCTTC	CASSDPGQPGVRNEQFF